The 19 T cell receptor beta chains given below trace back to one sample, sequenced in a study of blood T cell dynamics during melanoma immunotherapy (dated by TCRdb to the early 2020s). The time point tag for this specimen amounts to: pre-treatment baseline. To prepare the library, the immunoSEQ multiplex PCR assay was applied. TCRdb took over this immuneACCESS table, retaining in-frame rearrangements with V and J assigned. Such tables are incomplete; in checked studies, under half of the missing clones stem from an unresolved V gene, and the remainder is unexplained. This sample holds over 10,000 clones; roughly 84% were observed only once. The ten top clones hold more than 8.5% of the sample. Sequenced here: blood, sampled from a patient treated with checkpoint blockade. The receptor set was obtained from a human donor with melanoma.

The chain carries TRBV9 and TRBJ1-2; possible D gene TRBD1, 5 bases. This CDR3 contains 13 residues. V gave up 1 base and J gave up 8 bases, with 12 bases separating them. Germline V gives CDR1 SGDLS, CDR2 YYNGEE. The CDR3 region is CASSVSGLQGYTF. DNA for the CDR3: TGTGCCAGCAGCGTATCAGGGTTGCAAGGCTACACCTTC. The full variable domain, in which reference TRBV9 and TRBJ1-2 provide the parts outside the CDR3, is DSGVTQTPKHLITATGQRVTLRCSPRSGDLSVYWYQQSLDQGLQFLIQYYNGEERAKGNILERFSAQQFPDLHSELNLSSLELGDSALYFCASSVSGLQGYTFGSGTRLTVV.

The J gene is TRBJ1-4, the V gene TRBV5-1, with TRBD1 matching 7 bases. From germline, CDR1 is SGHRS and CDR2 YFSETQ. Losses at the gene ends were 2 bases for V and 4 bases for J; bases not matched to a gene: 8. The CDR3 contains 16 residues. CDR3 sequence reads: CASSFGTAIINEKLFF. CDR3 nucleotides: TGCGCCAGCAGCTTCGGGACAGCGATTATTAATGAAAAACTGTTTTTT.

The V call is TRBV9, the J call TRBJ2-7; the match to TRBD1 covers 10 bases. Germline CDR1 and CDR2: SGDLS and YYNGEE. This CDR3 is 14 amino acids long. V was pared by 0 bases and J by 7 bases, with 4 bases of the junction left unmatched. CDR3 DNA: TGTGCCAGCAGCGTAGTTTCGGGACAGGGGGAGCAGTACTTC. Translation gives CASSVVSGQGEQYF.

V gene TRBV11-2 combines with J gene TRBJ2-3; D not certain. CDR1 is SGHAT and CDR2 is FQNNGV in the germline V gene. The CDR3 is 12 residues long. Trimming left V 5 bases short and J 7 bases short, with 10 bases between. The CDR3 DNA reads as TGTGCCAGCAGCGTAGTACCCAATACGCAGTATTTT. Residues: CASSVVPNTQYF.

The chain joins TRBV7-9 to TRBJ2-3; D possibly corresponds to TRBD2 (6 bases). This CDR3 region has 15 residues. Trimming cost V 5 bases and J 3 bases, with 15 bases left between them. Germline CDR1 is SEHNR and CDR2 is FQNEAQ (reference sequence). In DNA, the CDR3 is TGTGCCAGCAGCCCATTGGGGGGATCTACAGATACGCAGTATTTT. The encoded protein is CASSPLGGSTDTQYF.

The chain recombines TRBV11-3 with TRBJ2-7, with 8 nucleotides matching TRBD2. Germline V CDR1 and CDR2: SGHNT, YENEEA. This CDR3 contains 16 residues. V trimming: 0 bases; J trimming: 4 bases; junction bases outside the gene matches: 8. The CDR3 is CASSLEKTGGTYEQYF. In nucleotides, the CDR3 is TGTGCCAGCAGCTTAGAGAAGACGGGGGGGACGTACGAGCAGTACTTC.

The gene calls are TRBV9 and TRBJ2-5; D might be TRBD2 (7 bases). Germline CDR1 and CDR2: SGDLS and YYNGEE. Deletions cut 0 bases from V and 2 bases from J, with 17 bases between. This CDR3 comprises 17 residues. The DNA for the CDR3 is TGTGCCAGCAGCGTAGGTTTTGGGGGAGGGGGACAAGAGACCCAGTACTTC. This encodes CASSVGFGGGGQETQYF.

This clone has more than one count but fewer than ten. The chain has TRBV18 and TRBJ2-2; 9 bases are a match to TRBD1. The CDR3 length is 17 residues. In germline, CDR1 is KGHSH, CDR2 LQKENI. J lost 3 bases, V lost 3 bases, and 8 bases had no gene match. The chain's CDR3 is CASSPSGTGTYTGELFF. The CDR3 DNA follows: TGTGCCAGCTCACCGTCCGGGACAGGGACCTACACCGGGGAGCTGTTTTTT.

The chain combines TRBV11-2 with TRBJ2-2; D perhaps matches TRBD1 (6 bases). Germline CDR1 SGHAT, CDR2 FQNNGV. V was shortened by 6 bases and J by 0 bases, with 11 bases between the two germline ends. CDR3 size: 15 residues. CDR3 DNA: TGTGCCAGCAGTACGGGACACTCGAACACCGGGGAGCTGTTTTTT. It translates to CASSTGHSNTGELFF.

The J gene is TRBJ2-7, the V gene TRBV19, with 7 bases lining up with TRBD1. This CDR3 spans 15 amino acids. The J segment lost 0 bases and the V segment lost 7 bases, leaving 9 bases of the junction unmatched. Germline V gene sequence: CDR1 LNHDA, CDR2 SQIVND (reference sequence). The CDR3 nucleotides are TGTGCCAGTACTCGCTCCCGGGACAGCTCCTACGAGCAGTACTTC. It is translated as CASTRSRDSSYEQYF.

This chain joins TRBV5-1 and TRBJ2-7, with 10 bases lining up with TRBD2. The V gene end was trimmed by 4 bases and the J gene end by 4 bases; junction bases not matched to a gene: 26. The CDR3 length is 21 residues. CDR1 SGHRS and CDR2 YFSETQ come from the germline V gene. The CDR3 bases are TGCGCCAGCAGCCTATCCCTCGACAGGGCGACAGGTCTAGCGGGGGTATACGAGCAGTACTTC. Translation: CASSLSLDRATGLAGVYEQYF.

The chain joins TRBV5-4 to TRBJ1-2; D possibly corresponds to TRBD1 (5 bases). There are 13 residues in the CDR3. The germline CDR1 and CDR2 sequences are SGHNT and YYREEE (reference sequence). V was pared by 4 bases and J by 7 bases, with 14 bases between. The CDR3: CASSLGGRGGYTF. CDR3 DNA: TGTGCCAGCAGCCTGGGGGGTCGGGGTGGCTACACCTTC.

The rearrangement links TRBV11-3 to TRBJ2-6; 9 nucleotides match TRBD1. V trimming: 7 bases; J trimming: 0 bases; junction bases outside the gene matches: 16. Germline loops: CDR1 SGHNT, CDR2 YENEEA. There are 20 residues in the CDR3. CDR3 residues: CASNPPPGQGCSSGANVLTF. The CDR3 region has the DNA TGTGCCAGCAACCCACCGCCCGGACAGGGGTGCTCCTCTGGGGCCAACGTCCTGACTTTC. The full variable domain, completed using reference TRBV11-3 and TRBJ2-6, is EAGVVQSPRYKIIEKKQPVAFWCNPISGHNTLYWYLQNLGQGPELLIRYENEEAVDDSQLPKDRFSAERLKGVDSTLKIQPAELGDSAVYLCASNPPPGQGCSSGANVLTFGAGSRLTVL.

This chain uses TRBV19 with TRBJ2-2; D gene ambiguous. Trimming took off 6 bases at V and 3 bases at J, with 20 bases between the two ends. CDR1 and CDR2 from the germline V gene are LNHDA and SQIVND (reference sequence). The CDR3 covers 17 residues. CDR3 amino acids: CASRPSPVQTYTGELFF. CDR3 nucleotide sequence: TGTGCCAGTAGGCCCTCTCCGGTCCAAACTTACACCGGGGAGCTGTTTTTT.

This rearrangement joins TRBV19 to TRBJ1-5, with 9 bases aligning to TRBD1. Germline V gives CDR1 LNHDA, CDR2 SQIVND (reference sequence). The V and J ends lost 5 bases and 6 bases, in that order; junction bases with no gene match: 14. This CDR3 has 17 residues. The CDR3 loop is CASSGAQGATRIQPQHF. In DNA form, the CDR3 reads TGTGCCAGTAGTGGAGCACAGGGGGCGACGCGGATTCAGCCCCAGCATTTT. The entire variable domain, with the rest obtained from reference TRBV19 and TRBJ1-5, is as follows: DGGITQSPKYLFRKEGQNVTLSCEQNLNHDAMYWYRQDPGQGLRLIYYSQIVNDFQKGDIAEGYSVSREKKESFPLTVTSAQKNPTAFYLCASSGAQGATRIQPQHFGDGTRLSIL.

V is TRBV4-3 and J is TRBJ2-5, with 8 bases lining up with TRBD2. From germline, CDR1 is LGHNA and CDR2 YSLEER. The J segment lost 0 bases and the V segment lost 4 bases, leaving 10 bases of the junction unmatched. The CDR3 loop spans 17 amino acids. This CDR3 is CASSPNYPGGDQETQYF. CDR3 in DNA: TGCGCCAGCAGCCCGAATTACCCGGGGGGGGACCAAGAGACCCAGTACTTC.

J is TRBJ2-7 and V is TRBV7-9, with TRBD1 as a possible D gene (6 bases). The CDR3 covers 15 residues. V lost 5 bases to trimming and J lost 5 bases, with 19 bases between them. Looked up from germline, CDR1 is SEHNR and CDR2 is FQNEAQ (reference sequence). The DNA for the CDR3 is TGTGCCAGCAGCCGTACAGGGTCTGTTGTCCACGAGCAGTACTTC. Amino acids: CASSRTGSVVHEQYF. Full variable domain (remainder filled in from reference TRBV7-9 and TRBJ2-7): DTGVSQNPRHKITKRGQNVTFRCDPISEHNRLYWYRQTLGQGPEFLTYFQNEAQLEKSRLLSDRFSAERPKGSFSTLEIQRTEQGDSAMYLCASSRTGSVVHEQYFGPGTRLTVT.

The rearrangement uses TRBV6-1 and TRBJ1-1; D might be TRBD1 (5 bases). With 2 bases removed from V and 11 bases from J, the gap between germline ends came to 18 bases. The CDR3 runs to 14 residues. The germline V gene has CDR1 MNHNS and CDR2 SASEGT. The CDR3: CASSESGGGMGAFF. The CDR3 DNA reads TGTGCCAGCAGTGAATCTGGGGGTGGAATGGGGGCTTTCTTT.

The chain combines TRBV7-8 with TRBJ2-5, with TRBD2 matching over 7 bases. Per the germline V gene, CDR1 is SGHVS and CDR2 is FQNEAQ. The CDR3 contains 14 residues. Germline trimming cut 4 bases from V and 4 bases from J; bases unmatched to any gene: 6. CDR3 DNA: TGTGCCAGCAGCTCTCGGGGAGGGGCAGAGACCCAGTACTTC. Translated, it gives CASSSRGGAETQYF.